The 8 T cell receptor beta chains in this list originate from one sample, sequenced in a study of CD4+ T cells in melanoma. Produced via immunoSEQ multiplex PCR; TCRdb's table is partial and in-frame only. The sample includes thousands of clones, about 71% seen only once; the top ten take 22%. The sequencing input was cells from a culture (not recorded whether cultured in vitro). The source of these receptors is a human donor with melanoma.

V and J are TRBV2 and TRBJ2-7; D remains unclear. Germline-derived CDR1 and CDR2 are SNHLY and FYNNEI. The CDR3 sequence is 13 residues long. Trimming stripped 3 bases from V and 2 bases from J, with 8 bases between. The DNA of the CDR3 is TGTGCCAGCAGTGATGGTTACGCCTACGAGCAGTACTTC. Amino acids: CASSDGYAYEQYF.

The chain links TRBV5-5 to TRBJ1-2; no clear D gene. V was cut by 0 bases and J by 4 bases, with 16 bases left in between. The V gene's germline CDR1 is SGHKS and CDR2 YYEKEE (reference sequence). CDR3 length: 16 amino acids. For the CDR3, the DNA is TGTGCCAGCAGCTTGGCGGTAAGTCACGCCCGCTATGGCTACACCTTC. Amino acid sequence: CASSLAVSHARYGYTF.

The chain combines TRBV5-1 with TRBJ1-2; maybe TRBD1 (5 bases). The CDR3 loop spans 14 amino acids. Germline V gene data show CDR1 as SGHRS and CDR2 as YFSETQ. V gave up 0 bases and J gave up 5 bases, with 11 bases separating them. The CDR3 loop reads CASSLGGVEYGYTF. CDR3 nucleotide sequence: TGCGCCAGCAGCTTGGGGGGGGTAGAGTATGGCTACACCTTC. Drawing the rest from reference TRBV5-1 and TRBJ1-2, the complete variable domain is KAGVTQTPRYLIKTRGQQVTLSCSPISGHRSVSWYQQTPGQGLQFLFEYFSETQRNKGNFPGRFSGRQFSNSRSEMNVSTLELGDSALYLCASSLGGVEYGYTFGSGTRLTVV.

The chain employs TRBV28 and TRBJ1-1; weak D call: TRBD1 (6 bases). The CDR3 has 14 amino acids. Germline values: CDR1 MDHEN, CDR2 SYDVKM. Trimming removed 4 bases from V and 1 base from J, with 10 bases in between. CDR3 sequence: CASSSLDRNTEAFF. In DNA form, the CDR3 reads TGTGCCAGCAGTTCGTTGGACAGGAACACTGAAGCTTTCTTT.

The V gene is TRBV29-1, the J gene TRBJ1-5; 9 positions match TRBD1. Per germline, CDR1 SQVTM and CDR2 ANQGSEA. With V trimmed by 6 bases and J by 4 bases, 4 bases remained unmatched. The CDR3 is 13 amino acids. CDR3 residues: CSVVDRGNQPQHF. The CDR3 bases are TGCAGCGTGGTGGACAGGGGTAATCAGCCCCAGCATTTT. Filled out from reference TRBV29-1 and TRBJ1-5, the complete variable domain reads SAVISQKPSRDICQRGTSLTIQCQVDSQVTMMFWYRQQPGQSLTLIATANQGSEATYESGFVIDKFPISRPNLTFSTLTVSNMSPEDSSIYLCSVVDRGNQPQHFGDGTRLSIL.

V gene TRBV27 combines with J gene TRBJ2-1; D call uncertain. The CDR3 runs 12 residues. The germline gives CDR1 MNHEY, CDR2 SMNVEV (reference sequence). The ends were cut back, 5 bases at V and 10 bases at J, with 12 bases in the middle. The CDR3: CASSPPGSEQFF. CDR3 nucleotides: TGTGCCAGCAGTCCCCCAGGTAGCGAGCAGTTCTTC.

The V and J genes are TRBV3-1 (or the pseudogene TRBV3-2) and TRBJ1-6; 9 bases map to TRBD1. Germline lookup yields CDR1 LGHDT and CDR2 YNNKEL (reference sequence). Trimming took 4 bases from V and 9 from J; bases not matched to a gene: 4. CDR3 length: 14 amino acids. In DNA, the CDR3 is TGTGCCAGCAGCCCAGACAGGGGGGGTTCACCCCTCCACTTT. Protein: CASSPDRGGSPLHF.

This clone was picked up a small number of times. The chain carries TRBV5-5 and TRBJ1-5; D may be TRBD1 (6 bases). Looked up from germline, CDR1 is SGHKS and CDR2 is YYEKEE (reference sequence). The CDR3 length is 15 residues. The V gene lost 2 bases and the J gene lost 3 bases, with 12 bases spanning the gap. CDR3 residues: CASSFVPGDNQPQHF. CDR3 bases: TGTGCCAGCAGCTTTGTTCCAGGGGACAATCAGCCCCAGCATTTT.